This TCR beta chain originates from a study of vaccination and CD4 T cells after COVID-19. Turning to the study itself: The study collected post-vaccine samples a median 72 days after dose two, with a range of 14 to 241.

Cultured CD4+ T cell DNA was sequenced using the Oncomine TCR Beta short-read assay. TCRdb re-analysed the PCR reads in MiXCR, keeping a single row per CDR3 protein. The sample has some 26,000 distinct CDR3 sequences, around half seen once. This clonotype appeared a few times. Its antigen is still unknown. Treatment noted: approximately 9-day PBMC culture with coronavirus spike peptide pools or control peptides (ViraFEST assay). This CDR3 region has 12 residues. V shed 6 bases, J shed 9 bases, and the junction held 5 bases outside the gene matches. Germline V CDR1 and CDR2: MNHNS, SASEGT. Overall study findings and caveats: Spike mono-reactivity applied to 304 of 307 vaccine-specific clones detected in convalescent patients.

V and J are TRBV6-1 and TRBJ1-2, with 9 bases fitting TRBD1. The sequence came from a human donor who received a COVID-19 vaccine. Sequencing was performed on CD4+ T cells from blood, cultured in vitro, taken before SARS-CoV-2 vaccination. This CDR3 reads CASSQGQGSYTF. CDR3 coding DNA: TGTGCCAGCAGCCAAGGACAGGGGAGCTACACCTTC.